The 16 T cell receptor beta chains below come from one sample, sequenced in a study of CD8 T cells in ankylosing spondylitis. Study-level points and caveats: Ankylosing spondylitis blood seemed to carry a telltale TCR beta motif made of under ten highly homologous variants.

Antigens for these TCRs are unknown. TCRdb re-derived calls from the 5' RACE reads in MiXCR, one entry per CDR3 protein. The sample includes roughly 700,000 distinct CDR3 sequences, over 15% seen only once; the top ten take under 20%. Sequencing was done on a sample of blood, either unsorted or a sorted T cell fraction (not recorded which). The receptors originated from a male donor with ankylosing spondylitis.

This clonotype was found a few times. The V call is TRBV6-5, the J call TRBJ2-7, with TRBD1 matching 7 bases. J gave up 3 bases and V 10 bases, and 3 bases lay outside the gene matches. Germline CDR1 and CDR2: MNHEY and SVGAGI. The CDR3 spans 11 residues. In DNA form, the CDR3 reads TGTGCCACCCGGACAGGCTACGAGCAGTACTTC. Protein product: CATRTGYEQYF.

The chain uses TRBV30 and TRBJ2-7; D is unresolved. Trimming took off 4 bases at V and 7 bases at J, with 17 bases between the two ends. The CDR3 runs 13 residues. Germline V gives CDR1 GTSNPN, CDR2 SVGIG (reference sequence). The CDR3 here is CAWTPGLGLEQYF. CDR3 coding DNA: TGTGCCTGGACTCCAGGTCTTGGTTTGGAGCAGTACTTC.

This clonotype has a handful of counts. This chain connects TRBV29-1 to TRBJ2-3, with a weak D call TRBD1 (6 bases). CDR3 size: 12 residues. Germline V lookup: CDR1 SQVTM, CDR2 ANQGSEA. V was clipped by 8 bases and J by 6 bases, with 15 bases between them. CDR3 region: CSTLTGYDTQYF. The CDR3, as DNA: TGCAGCACATTGACAGGCTACGATACGCAGTATTTT.

The chain employs TRBV7-2 and TRBJ1-2; D is unresolved. Trimming removed 5 bases at V and 7 bases at J, with 14 bases between. The CDR3 runs 13 residues. CDR1 and CDR2 (germline): SGHTA, FQGNSA. This CDR3 reads CASSPWRSGGYTF. The CDR3, as DNA: TGTGCCAGCAGCCCTTGGCGGAGCGGTGGCTACACCTTC.

This clonotype was recorded a few times. This chain links TRBV20-1 with TRBJ1-5; no firm D call. Germline loops: CDR1 DFQATT, CDR2 SNEGSKA (reference sequence). The CDR3 is 14 residues long. V lost 3 bases and J lost 0, with 9 bases in between. CDR3 loop: CSAREEGSNQPQHF. CDR3 nucleotide sequence: TGCAGTGCTAGGGAGGAGGGTAGCAATCAGCCCCAGCATTTT.

The chain uses TRBV20-1 and TRBJ2-7; a weak D match, TRBD1 (5 bases). V gave up 0 bases and J gave up 5 bases, with 17 bases separating them. The germline V gene encodes CDR1 DFQATT and CDR2 SNEGSKA (reference sequence). The CDR3 totals 15 residues. CDR3 bases: TGCAGTGCTAGAGAGTGGGGCAGTCTGGGCGACGAGCAGTACTTC. It specifies CSAREWGSLGDEQYF.

The J gene is TRBJ2-2, the V gene TRBV18; 7 bases line up with TRBD1. The CDR3 runs 16 residues. Germline trimming cut 6 bases from V and 2 bases from J; bases unmatched to any gene: 9. Germline CDR1 is KGHSH and CDR2 is LQKENI. CDR3 amino acids: CASSHRVGGNTGELFF. CDR3 sequence (DNA): TGTGCCAGCTCCCACCGAGTAGGGGGCAACACCGGGGAGCTGTTTTTT.

The sample holds a few counts of this clonotype. This chain joins TRBV20-1 and TRBJ1-3; a weak D match, TRBD1 (5 bases). The CDR3 contains 13 residues. V lost 3 bases to trimming and J lost 4 bases, with 10 bases between them. Germline assignment: CDR1 DFQATT and CDR2 SNEGSKA (reference sequence). In nucleotides, the CDR3 is TGCAGTGCTAGGTCGGGGCCCGGAAACACCATATATTTT. Its translation: CSARSGPGNTIYF.

This clonotype has more than one count but fewer than ten. The genes are TRBV5-1 and TRBJ2-7, with 8 bases lining up with TRBD2. The CDR3 has 15 amino acids. Per the germline V gene, CDR1 is SGHRS and CDR2 is YFSETQ. The V segment lost 0 bases and the J segment 2 bases; nucleotides outside the gene matches: 4. CDR3 sequence reads: CASSLGFSGAYEQYF. In DNA, the CDR3 is TGCGCCAGCAGCTTGGGTTTTAGCGGGGCCTACGAGCAGTACTTC.

This clonotype was counted a few times. This chain connects TRBV2 to TRBJ1-5; weak D call: TRBD1 (6 bases). The CDR3 covers 13 residues. Trimming shortened V by 3 bases and J by 10 bases, and 13 bases separated the two germline ends. CDR1 is SNHLY, CDR2 FYNNEI, per germline. The CDR3 reads CASSDIEGGPQHF. DNA for the CDR3: TGTGCCAGCAGTGATATAGAGGGGGGACCCCAGCATTTT.

This clonotype turned up a few times. This chain uses TRBV6-2 or TRBV6-3 with TRBJ2-7; D is unclear. The CDR3 loop spans 11 amino acids. Germline V gene data show CDR1 as MNHEY and CDR2 as SVGEGT. V lost 5 bases and J 7 bases, leaving 9 bases between the germline ends. Written as DNA, the CDR3 is TGTGCCAGCAGTGGGGAAGAAGAGCAGTACTTC. It yields the protein CASSGEEEQYF.

The sample holds a few counts of this clonotype. The chain joins TRBV7-2 to TRBJ2-1; 14 nucleotides align to TRBD2. V dropped 2 bases and J dropped 8; count of bases not matched to a gene: 8. The CDR3 consists of 17 residues. The germline CDR1 and CDR2 sequences are SGHTA and FQGNSA. CDR3 in amino acids: CASSLIGGTSGGYEQFF. As DNA, the CDR3 is TGTGCCAGCAGCTTAATAGGGGGGACTAGCGGGGGATATGAGCAGTTCTTC.

The chain combines TRBV9 with TRBJ1-3, with 7 nucleotides matching TRBD1. The CDR3 has 15 amino acids. The germline V gene encodes CDR1 SGDLS and CDR2 YYNGEE. Losses at the gene ends were 0 bases for V and 2 bases for J; bases not matched to a gene: 2. The CDR3 protein is CASSVAGTAGNTIYF. In DNA form, the CDR3 reads TGTGCCAGCAGCGTAGCTGGGACAGCTGGAAACACCATATATTTT.

The chain joins TRBV2 to TRBJ2-3; 7 bases are shared with TRBD2. CDR1 is SNHLY and CDR2 is FYNNEI in the germline V gene. The CDR3 is made up of 13 amino acids. As DNA, the CDR3 is TGTGCGTCGGGACTACTAAACACAGATACGCAGTATTTT. Translation gives CASGLLNTDTQYF. The variable domain in full, completed from reference TRBV2 and TRBJ2-3, reads EPEVTQTPSHQVTQMGQEVILRCVPISNHLYFYWYRQILGQKVEFLVSFYNNEISEKSEIFDDQFSVERPDGSNFTLKIRSTKLEDSAMYFCASGLLNTDTQYFGPGTRLTVL.

In regard to this clonotype: This may come from a read error, since a much larger clone is one base off. J is TRBJ2-1 and V is TRBV10-3; no reliable D call. The V end lost 5 bases, the J end lost 0 bases, and 5 bases lay between the germline ends. The CDR3 is 13 amino acids. The germline gives CDR1 ENHRY, CDR2 SYGVKD. As DNA, the CDR3 is TGTGCCATCAGTCCGAGCTCCTACAATGAGCAGTTCTTC. It codes for CAISPSSYNEQFF.

This chain links TRBV7-4 with TRBJ1-1; D call uncertain. V was trimmed by 2 bases and J by 1 base, leaving 20 bases between them. Per germline, CDR1 SGHVT and CDR2 SQSDAQ. The CDR3 length is 18 residues. CDR3 bases: TGTGCCAGCAGCTTATCGTCAAGAATGCAGGCGGCGAACACTGAAGCTTTCTTT. Its translation: CASSLSSRMQAANTEAFF.